The clone carrying this T cell receptor (beta chain) was picked up many times. Its specificity is unknown. The V end was cut by 5 bases, the J end by 0 bases, with 13 bases between. The CDR3 consists of 15 residues. In germline, CDR1 is SEHNR, CDR2 FQNEAQ (reference sequence). The data were taken from a study of T cell repertoires in cytomegalovirus infection. Whole-study findings and limits: HLA-C-restricted CMV-specific TCR beta clonotypes were dominant in the ex vivo response.

One entry per CDR3 protein results from TCRdb running MiXCR on the reads. In the table there are some 240,000 distinct CDR3 sequences, 17% of which are singletons. The chain recombines TRBV7-9 with TRBJ2-5, with TRBD1 as a possible D gene (6 bases). The sequenced sample consisted of CD8+ T cells from PBMCs. This clonotype was sampled from a human donor in good health (CMV status not recorded). Some clones in this sample may be carry-over from other donors' samples. The CDR3 sequence is CASSVPRGNQETQYF. CDR3 nucleotide sequence: TGTGCCAGCAGCGTCCCCAGGGGAAACCAAGAGACCCAGTACTTC. Full variable domain (missing parts from reference TRBV7-9 and TRBJ2-5): DTGVSQNPRHKITKRGQNVTFRCDPISEHNRLYWYRQTLGQGPEFLTYFQNEAQLEKSRLLSDRFSAERPKGSFSTLEIQRTEQGDSAMYLCASSVPRGNQETQYFGPGTRLLVL.